The present entry profiles one T cell receptor beta chain with its context. Using immunoSEQ multiplex PCR, the repertoire was profiled, and TCRdb retains in-frame clones only, with some absent. The data show fewer than 700 clones, around 87% seen once. The length of the CDR3 is 15 residues. V dropped 2 bases and J dropped 6 bases, with 14 bases sitting between them. CDR1 and CDR2 (germline): SGHVS, FNYEAQ. The data derive from a study of brain metastases from non-small cell lung cancer. This receptor was obtained from a donor over 35 with non-small cell lung cancer. The chain is built from TRBV7-6 and TRBJ2-1, with D unresolved. Sequencing used tumor-adjacent normal tissue. The CDR3 here is CASSLNPDPRNEQFF. In nucleotides, the CDR3 is TGTGCCAGCAGCTTAAACCCAGACCCCCGCAATGAGCAGTTCTTC.